The 23 T cell receptor beta chains below were found in one sample sequenced in a study of CD8+ T cells in alopecia areata. Pooled cells of cutaneous lymph node origin were sorted on CD4, CD8alpha, NKG2D, NKG2ACE and other markers. Once RNA had been extracted, it was reverse transcribed into cDNA to act as the sequencing template. TCRdb's table, derived via immunoSEQ multiplex PCR, lists solely in-frame clones and lacks some. The sample lists 200,000 to 300,000 clones, none appearing once, the ten largest making up less than 1.5%. The sequenced sample consisted of CD4+ T cells sorted from a lymph node. Receptors originate from a C3H/HeJ mouse with alopecia areata. For the strain, the MHC haplotype given is H2-k.

Points on this clone: Gene names and germline match the mouse. From the germline J gene comes the end of the CDR3, since the read stops 4 residues before it. Distinct nucleotide sequences in the sample also encode this CDR3. The chain is built from TRBV13-3 and TRBJ2-3; 8 bases map to TRBD1. There are 12 residues in the CDR3. Germline V gene lookup returns CDR1 NNHDY and CDR2 SYVADS. The ends lost 10 bases at V and 0 bases at J; junction bases unmatched: 1. The CDR3 spells CARQGSAETLYF. The DNA read from the CDR3 is TGTGCCCGACAGGGGAGTGCAGAA.

This clone has more than one count but fewer than ten. The germline and genes are mouse ones. Additional DNA sequences in this sample encode the identical CDR3. The covered CDR3 bases are TGTGCCTGGAGTCTCCGACTGGGGGGTGCAGAA. Its protein is CAWSLRLGGAE. The CDR3, in full, reads CAWSLRLGGAETLYF. The chain couples TRBV31 to TRBJ2-3; 9 bases map to TRBD2. The sequence runs out 4 residues before the end of the CDR3; the remainder is reconstructed from the germline J gene. Germline V lookup: CDR1 GKSSPN, CDR2 SITVG. This CDR3 region has 15 residues. Losses at the gene ends were 0 bases for V and 1 base for J; bases not matched to a gene: 2.

About this clone: The germline and genes are mouse ones. The read ends 4 residues before the CDR3 terminus; that terminus is restored from the germline J gene. V and J are TRBV13-2 and TRBJ2-1, with a possible D match to TRBD2 (6 bases). The V gene lost 0 bases and the J gene lost 5 bases, with 9 bases spanning the gap. CDR1 and CDR2 (germline): NNHNN, SYGAGS (reference sequence). There are 14 residues in the CDR3. The CDR3 loop reads CASGDATGNAEQFF. Incomplete CDR3 DNA: TGTGCCAGCGGTGATGCCACTGGGAATGCT.

This clone was counted only a few times. All gene names here are mouse names. Read coverage stops 4 residues before the CDR3 terminus; the germline J gene supplies the remainder. V usage is TRBV13-2 and J usage is TRBJ2-1; D is possibly TRBD2 (6 bases). With 1 base removed from V and 0 bases from J, the gap between germline ends came to 8 bases. CDR3 size: 15 residues. Germline CDR1 is NNHNN and CDR2 is SYGAGS (reference sequence). CDR3 DNA (partial): TGTGCCAGCGGTGATTCTGGGGATAACTATGCT. Its protein is CASGDSGDNYA. The full CDR3 protein is CASGDSGDNYAEQFF.

Of note for this clone: Gene names are the mouse ones. The CDR3 end falls 4 residues outside the read, so it is completed with the germline J gene. The genes are TRBV13-3 and TRBJ1-2, with a possible D match to TRBD1 (5 bases). The CDR3 covers 13 residues. V was shortened by 1 base and J by 4 bases, with 8 bases between the two germline ends. Germline assignment: CDR1 NNHDY and CDR2 SYVADS. The CDR3 sequence: CASSDWGGSDYTF. CDR3 DNA (partial): TGTGCCAGCAGTGATTGGGGGGGCTCC.

This clone was detected a few times. Gene names and germline refer to mouse. The read ends 4 residues early relative to the CDR3; the germline J gene fills the gap. J is TRBJ2-2 and V is TRBV13-3, with 10 bases that match TRBD2. Germline V gene lookup returns CDR1 NNHDY and CDR2 SYVADS. V dropped 3 bases and J dropped 2; count of bases not matched to a gene: 1. The CDR3 consists of 15 residues. The CDR3 region is CASSVDWGNTGQLYF. CDR3 bases read: TGTGCCAGCAGTGTGGACTGGGGGAACACCGGG. The whole variable domain, filled in from reference TRBV13-3 and TRBJ2-2, reads EAAVTQSPRSKVAVTGGKVTLSCHQTNNHDYMYWYRQDTGHGLRLIHYSYVADSTEKGDIPDGYKASRPSQENFSLILELASLSQTAVYFCASSVDWGNTGQLYFGEGSKLTVL.

For this clone: The listed genes are named as in mouse. The read falls 4 residues short of the CDR3 end, and the missing part is taken from the germline J gene. V usage is TRBV1 and J usage is TRBJ2-1; possible D gene TRBD1, 5 bases. This CDR3 is 15 amino acids long. With 2 bases removed from V and 1 base from J, the gap between germline ends came to 9 bases. CDR1 NSQYPW and CDR2 LRSPGD come from the germline V gene (reference sequence). The CDR3 here is CTCSATGQNYAEQFF. CDR3 bases read: TGCACCTGCAGTGCAACAGGACAAAACTATGCT.

In regard to this clone: The gene symbols are mouse symbols. The CDR3 goes on 4 residues after the read ends, and that part is filled in from the germline J gene. The J gene is TRBJ2-1, the V gene TRBV13-2, with TRBD2 matching over 8 bases. Germline lookup yields CDR1 NNHNN and CDR2 SYGAGS (reference sequence). The length of the CDR3 is 14 residues. V was pared by 2 bases and J by 3 bases, with 1 base of the junction left unmatched. The sequenced part of the CDR3 DNA is TGTGCCAGCGGTGAGACTGGGGCCTATGCT. Translation: CASGETGAYA. The whole CDR3 sequence reads CASGETGAYAEQFF.

This clone showed up just a few times. Germline and genes here are mouse. Read data end 4 residues before the CDR3 end; the end is taken from the germline J gene. Other DNA sequences of this sample code for an identical CDR3. The chain joins TRBV13-1 to TRBJ1-1; a possible D gene is TRBD1 (6 bases). The germline V gene encodes CDR1 NSHNY and CDR2 SYGAGN. Trimming removed 5 bases at V and 0 bases at J, with 8 bases between. This CDR3 comprises 13 residues. The CDR3 loop is CASRQGTNTEVFF. The part of the CDR3 DNA that was read is TGTGCCAGCAGGCAGGGGACAAACACA.

Worth noting for this clone: Mouse names are used for the genes. The CDR3 is cut off 4 residues early in the read; its end comes from the germline J gene. The chain couples TRBV5 to TRBJ2-2; weak D call: TRBD1 (6 bases). Trimming pared 4 bases from V and 6 bases from J, leaving 6 bases between. Germline assignment: CDR1 LGHNA and CDR2 YNLKQL (reference sequence). The CDR3 runs 12 residues. CDR3: CASSPGAGQLYF. The covered CDR3 bases are TGTGCCAGCAGCCCAGGGGCCGGG.

On this clone itself: The listed genes are named as in mouse. From the germline J gene comes the end of the CDR3, since the read stops 4 residues before it. The V and J genes are TRBV3 and TRBJ2-5, with D possibly being TRBD1 (5 bases). Deletions cut 5 bases from V and 0 bases from J, with 12 bases between. This CDR3 is 15 amino acids long. Per germline, CDR1 SNHLY and CDR2 FYNGKV (reference sequence). CDR3 bases read: TGTGCCAGCAGCACCCGGACACTTAACCAAGAC. Translated, it gives CASSTRTLNQD. From start to end, the CDR3 is CASSTRTLNQDTQYF.

A word on this clone: Any gene name here is a mouse gene name. The CDR3 end is not reached by the read, which stops 4 residues before it; the germline J gene fills it in. This chain uses TRBV19 with TRBJ1-1; 8 nucleotides line up with TRBD1. The ends lost 0 bases at V and 4 bases at J; junction bases unmatched: 2. There are 14 residues in the CDR3. The V gene's germline CDR1 is FNHDT and CDR2 SITEND (reference sequence). CDR3 amino acids: CASSIGQGFTEVFF. The CDR3 DNA, read in part, is TGTGCCAGCAGTATAGGACAGGGGTTCACA.

This clone was counted a few times. Any gene name here is a mouse gene name. With the read ending 4 residues before the CDR3 end, the germline J gene is used to fill in that end. Other DNA variants within this sample encode the same CDR3. V is TRBV29 and J is TRBJ2-5, with a weak D call TRBD1 (5 bases). Between the trimmed V and J ends, which lost 0 bases and 3 bases, there was a span of 7 bases. The germline CDR1 and CDR2 sequences are MSHET and SYDVDS. The CDR3 consists of 14 residues. The CDR3 sequence is CASSLSGVQDTQYF. CDR3 bases read: TGTGCTAGCAGTTTATCAGGGGTTCAAGAC.

In regard to this clone: Gene and germline names: mouse. The read ends 4 residues shy of where the CDR3 ends; the end is completed using the germline J gene. Other DNA sequences within the sample encode an identical CDR3. The chain uses TRBV31 and TRBJ1-1; D not resolved. Germline V CDR1 and CDR2: GKSSPN, SITVG. The V end was cut by 4 bases, the J end by 3 bases, with 3 bases between. The CDR3 totals 10 residues. The part of the CDR3 DNA that was read is TGTGCCTGGACAGACACA. Its protein product is CAWTDT. The entire CDR3 protein is CAWTDTEVFF.

This clone was seen more than once but under ten times. Mouse names are used for the genes. The read finishes 4 residues shy of the CDR3 end, and the germline J gene is used to complete it. The genes are TRBV5 and TRBJ2-2, with a possible D match to TRBD1 (5 bases). Deletions cut 3 bases from V and 0 bases from J, with 11 bases between. Per the germline V gene, CDR1 is LGHNA and CDR2 is YNLKQL (reference sequence). This CDR3 contains 16 residues. The covered CDR3 bases are TGTGCCAGCAGCCAGGCTCGGACAACAAACACCGGG. Translating it yields CASSQARTTNTG. The CDR3, in full, reads CASSQARTTNTGQLYF.

This clone appeared a few times. Germline and genes here are mouse. The sequenced fragment ends 4 residues before the CDR3 boundary, so the rest is inferred from the germline J gene. The chain combines TRBV19 with TRBJ2-2; TRBD1 agrees at 10 bases. The CDR3 is 16 residues long. The V gene's germline CDR1 is FNHDT and CDR2 SITEND (reference sequence). The J segment lost 4 bases and the V segment lost 3 bases, leaving 6 bases of the junction unmatched. CDR3 amino acids: CASSRWGQGPTGQLYF. Partial CDR3 DNA: TGTGCCAGCAGTAGATGGGGACAGGGGCCCACCGGG.

This clone came up a few times. Gene names and germline refer to mouse. The sequence runs out 4 residues before the end of the CDR3; the remainder is reconstructed from the germline J gene. The chain uses TRBV19 and TRBJ2-1; D perhaps matches TRBD1 (5 bases). Between the trimmed V and J ends, which lost 2 bases and 0 bases, there was a span of 9 bases. CDR1 and CDR2 from the germline V gene are FNHDT and SITEND (reference sequence). There are 15 residues in the CDR3. Partial CDR3 DNA: TGTGCCAGCAGTATGCAGGGATATAACTATGCT. This gives the protein CASSMQGYNYA. From start to end, the CDR3 is CASSMQGYNYAEQFF. Based on the CDR3 plus reference TRBV19 and TRBJ2-1, the full variable domain is GGIITQTPKFLIGQEGQKLTLKCQQNFNHDTMYWYRQDSGKGLRLIYYSITENDLQKGDLSEGYDASREKKSSFSLTVTSAQKNEMAVFLCASSMQGYNYAEQFFGPGTRLTVL.

In this sample, this clone turned up a few times. All gene names here are mouse names. The sequenced fragment ends 3 residues before the CDR3 boundary, so the rest is inferred from the germline J gene. Within the sample, other DNA sequences also encode this same CDR3. The chain couples TRBV19 to TRBJ1-6; 7 bases are a match to TRBD1. TRBJ1-6 counts as an open reading frame of uncertain function. J lost 4 bases, V lost 5 bases, and 0 bases had no gene match. The length of the CDR3 is 13 residues. Per the germline V gene, CDR1 is FNHDT and CDR2 is SITEND (reference sequence). The CDR3 is CASRQGYNSPLYF. The DNA read from the CDR3 is TGTGCCAGCAGACAGGGGTATAATTCGCCC.

This clone occurred a few times. Genes and germline are mouse. The read is 4 residues too short to cover the CDR3 end, so that end is filled in from the germline J gene. This specimen includes other DNA sequences encoding the same CDR3. The chain employs TRBV13-2 and TRBJ2-5, with a possible D match to TRBD2 (6 bases). Germline V CDR1 and CDR2: NNHNN, SYGAGS (reference sequence). Trimming removed 2 bases at V and 0 bases at J, with 7 bases between. The CDR3 is made up of 14 amino acids. The sequenced CDR3 bases are TGTGCCAGCGGTGACGGGGGGAACCAAGAC. Residues: CASGDGGNQD. The whole CDR3 reads CASGDGGNQDTQYF.

Details on this clone: Mouse gene names and germline throughout. The read terminates 4 residues before the CDR3 end, so the remaining end is supplied by the germline J gene. The V and J genes are TRBV31 and TRBJ2-4, with D maybe TRBD2 (6 bases). Trimming cost V 2 bases and J 0 bases, with 9 bases left between them. The germline V gene encodes CDR1 GKSSPN and CDR2 SITVG. The CDR3 loop spans 14 amino acids. The CDR3 DNA, read in part, is TGTGCCTGGAGTTCGACTGGTAGTCAAAAC. Translated, it gives CAWSSTGSQN. The full CDR3 protein reads CAWSSTGSQNTLYF.

This clone was detected only a few times. The genes are named according to mouse. The DNA ends 4 residues before the CDR3 does, and the rest of the CDR3 is filled in from the germline J gene. This rearrangement joins TRBV13-3 to TRBJ2-1; TRBD1 might be the D (6 bases). Germline V gene data show CDR1 as NNHDY and CDR2 as SYVADS. The CDR3 runs to 14 residues. The ends were cut back, 5 bases at V and 3 bases at J, with 12 bases in the middle. The DNA read from the CDR3 is TGTGCCAGCAGAGGGGACACCCCCTATGCT. It translates to CASRGDTPYA. The entire CDR3 is CASRGDTPYAEQFF.

This clone was counted a few times. Genes and germline come from the mouse. The read ends 4 residues before the CDR3 terminus; that terminus is restored from the germline J gene. The chain has TRBV13-1 and TRBJ2-2; 7 bases agree with TRBD1. The CDR3 length is 16 residues. Germline trimming cut 4 bases from V and 0 bases from J; bases unmatched to any gene: 6. The germline CDR1 and CDR2 sequences are NSHNY and SYGAGN. CDR3 region: CASSRTGTANTGQLYF. The CDR3 DNA, read in part, is TGTGCCAGCAGTCGAACCGGGACAGCAAACACCGGG.

As to this clone: The germline and genes are mouse ones. With the read ending 4 residues before the CDR3 end, the germline J gene is used to fill in that end. This sample includes further DNA sequences coding for the same CDR3. The chain is built from TRBV13-2 and TRBJ2-2, with 9 nucleotides matching TRBD2. Germline V gives CDR1 NNHNN, CDR2 SYGAGS (reference sequence). The CDR3 totals 16 residues. V trimming: 0 bases; J trimming: 2 bases; junction bases outside the gene matches: 2. The CDR3 loop reads CASGDAGLGNTGQLYF. CDR3 DNA (partial): TGTGCCAGCGGTGATGCGGGACTGGGTAACACCGGG.